Given below is one TCR beta chain in context. This sample was taken from a study of blood T cell repertoires in COVID-19. For the study at large: Specimens from acute and convalescent COVID-19 originated in the United States, Italy and Spain. Nucleic acid was either cDNA or gDNA, and it came from T cells, B-cell-depleted T cells, or PBMCs.

In the original analysis: Amplifying reference gene primers gave estimates of nucleated cell counts. Method: immunoSEQ multiplex PCR; TCRdb's copy keeps in-frame clones and lacks some. V and J calls and clone size are those listed in that table; D and trimming were worked out from the DNA. The sample contains 180,000 or so clones, 84% of which appear only once. This CDR3 is built from 13 residues. Germline-derived CDR1 and CDR2 are SEHNR and FQNEAQ (reference sequence). Trimming cost V 2 bases and J 7 bases, with 11 bases left between them. This receptor was identified in a man aged 35 to 55 who had recovered from COVID-19. The chain has TRBV7-9 and TRBJ1-2; maybe TRBD1 (5 bases). The source material was peripheral blood. CDR3 coding DNA: TGTGCCAGCAGCTTACAGGGAAGGGGTGGCTACACCTTC. It codes for CASSLQGRGGYTF.